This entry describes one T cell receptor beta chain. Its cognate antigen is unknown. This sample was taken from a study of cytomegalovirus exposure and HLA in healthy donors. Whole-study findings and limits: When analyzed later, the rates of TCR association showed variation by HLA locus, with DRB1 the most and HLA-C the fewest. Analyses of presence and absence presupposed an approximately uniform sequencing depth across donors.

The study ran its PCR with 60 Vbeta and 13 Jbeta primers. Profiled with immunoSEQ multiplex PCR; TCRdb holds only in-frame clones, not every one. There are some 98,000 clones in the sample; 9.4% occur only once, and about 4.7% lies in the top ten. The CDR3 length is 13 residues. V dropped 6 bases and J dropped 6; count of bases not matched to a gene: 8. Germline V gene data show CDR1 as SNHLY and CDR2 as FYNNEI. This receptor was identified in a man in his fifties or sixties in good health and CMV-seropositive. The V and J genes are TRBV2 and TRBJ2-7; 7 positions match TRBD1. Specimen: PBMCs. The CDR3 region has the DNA TGTGCCAGCAGCAAAAGACAGGGCACCGAGCAGTACTTC. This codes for CASSKRQGTEQYF.